Sequencing of this TCR beta chain was carried out in a study of OX40 agonist ivuxolimab in advanced cancers. Study at large: A history of anti-PD-1, anti-PD-L1 or anti-CTLA-4 therapy was acceptable, and 40% to 45% had some. Study-level results: The mean number of expanded clones was higher in CD8+ T cells than in CD4+. Near-lowest levels of clonal expansion characterized partial responders at 0.1-3.0 mg/kg.

Germline V gene data show CDR1 as KGHSH and CDR2 as LQKENI. This CDR3 region has 13 residues. Trimming left V 3 bases short and J 2 bases short, with 7 bases between. About this clone itself: Its antigen is still unknown. The sample holds other DNA sequences that translate to the same CDR3.

Here immunoSEQ multiplex PCR was the method, and the copy in TCRdb shows in-frame clones only, minus some. The sample shows 90,000 or so clones, 90% to 95% of them seen only once. The V and J genes are TRBV18 and TRBJ1-2; no reliable D call. The clonotype originates from an adult with an advanced solid tumor such as melanoma, head and neck, liver or kidney cancer. The sequencing used CD4+ or CD8+ T cells sorted from blood, collected in a trial of the OX40 agonist ivuxolimab. The chain's CDR3 is CASSPTENYGYTF. Here the CDR3 DNA reads TGTGCCAGCTCACCCACGGAAAACTATGGCTACACCTTC.